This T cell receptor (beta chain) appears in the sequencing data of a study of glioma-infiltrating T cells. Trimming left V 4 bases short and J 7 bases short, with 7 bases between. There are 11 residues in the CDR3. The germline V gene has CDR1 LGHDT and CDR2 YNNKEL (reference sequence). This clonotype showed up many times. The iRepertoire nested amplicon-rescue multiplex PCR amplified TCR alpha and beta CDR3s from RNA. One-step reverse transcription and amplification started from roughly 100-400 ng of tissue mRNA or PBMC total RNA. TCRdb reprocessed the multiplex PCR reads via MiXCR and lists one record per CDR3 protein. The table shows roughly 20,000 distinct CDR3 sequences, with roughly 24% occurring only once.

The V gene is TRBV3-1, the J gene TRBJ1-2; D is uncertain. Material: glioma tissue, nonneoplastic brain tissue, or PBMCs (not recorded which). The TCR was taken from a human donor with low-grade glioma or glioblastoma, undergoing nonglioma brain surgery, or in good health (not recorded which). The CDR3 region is CASSRLSGYTF. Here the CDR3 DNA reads TGTGCCAGCAGCCGACTAAGTGGCTACACCTTC.